This is a list of T cell receptor beta chains from one sample in a study of T cells in Graves' hyperthyroidism and ophthalmopathy. TCRdb redid the calling of the multiplex PCR reads with MiXCR, one entry per CDR3 protein. The sample lists around 300,000 distinct CDR3 sequences, roughly 13% occurring once. Sequenced input: blood. The receptors here all came from a woman between 25 and 40 years old with Graves' hyperthyroidism that later progressed to Graves' ophthalmopathy. Each CDR3 is given with its conserved first and last residue. The order of the fields is V gene, D gene, J gene, clone size, CDR3 protein, CDR3 DNA. The D gene is left open where the match is weak. Not every row has a clone size; where given, it reads once, few, many or a size class.

TRBV30	TRBD2	TRBJ2-1	many	CAWSVAPSGFHEQFF	TGTGCCTGGAGTGTAGCCCCTAGCGGGTTCCATGAGCAGTTCTTC
TRBV14	.	TRBJ2-7	many	CASSQDQGHYEQYF	TGTGCCAGCAGCCAAGACCAGGGCCACTACGAGCAGTACTTC
TRBV5-1	.	TRBJ2-1	.	CASMDGGTDNEQFF	TGCGCCAGCATGGATGGGGGGACCGACAATGAGCAGTTCTTC
TRBV20-1	TRBD2	TRBJ2-3	many	CSAVALAGHTDTQYF	TGCAGTGCTGTAGCCCTAGCGGGGCACACAGATACGCAGTATTTT
TRBV10-3	TRBD1	TRBJ1-1	many	CAISQGAAAFF	TGTGCCATCAGTCAGGGGGCAGCAGCTTTCTTT
TRBV20-1	.	TRBJ2-2	many	CSASKQTGELFF	TGCAGTGCTAGCAAGCAAACCGGGGAGCTGTTTTTT
TRBV5-5	TRBD2	TRBJ2-7	many	CASSLLEERGSYEQYF	TGTGCCAGCAGCTTACTTGAAGAGCGGGGCTCCTACGAGCAGTACTTC
TRBV7-3	TRBD2	TRBJ2-2	.	CASSLPTSLGTGELFF	TGTGCCAGCAGCTTACCGACTAGCCTGGGCACCGGGGAGCTGTTTTTT
TRBV29-1	.	TRBJ2-7	.	CSVGDLGYEQYF	TGCAGCGTCGGGGACTTGGGCTACGAGCAGTACTTC
TRBV9	TRBD2	TRBJ2-1	few	CASSVQVAGDEQFF	TGTGCCAGCAGCGTCCAGGTAGCGGGAGATGAGCAGTTCTTC
TRBV28	.	TRBJ2-3	many	CASSLTGSAADTQYF	TGTGCCAGCAGTTTGACCGGGAGCGCCGCTGATACGCAGTATTTT
TRBV29-1	.	TRBJ1-1	many	CSVTIGWMNTEAFF	TGCAGCGTAACAATAGGATGGATGAACACTGAAGCTTTCTTT
TRBV28	.	TRBJ2-3	.	CASSLLNRGSTDTQYF	TGTGCCAGCAGTTTATTAAATAGGGGCAGCACAGATACGCAGTATTTT
TRBV28	TRBD2	TRBJ2-1	many	CASSSGLADHSYNEQFF	TGTGCCAGCAGTTCGGGACTAGCGGACCACTCCTACAATGAGCAGTTCTTC
TRBV11-2	.	TRBJ2-7	few	CASTLAYGFDEQYF	TGTGCCAGCACCCTTGCTTACGGGTTCGACGAGCAGTACTTC
TRBV6-5	.	TRBJ2-2	.	CASSYMWGTGELFF	TGTGCCAGCAGTTACATGTGGGGAACCGGGGAGCTGTTTTTT
TRBV5-1	.	TRBJ1-4	many	CASSPSPKAVSNEKLFF	TGCGCCAGCAGCCCGAGCCCTAAGGCAGTTAGTAATGAAAAACTGTTTTTT
TRBV28	.	TRBJ1-2	many	CASSFGGVGAQKLGYTF	TGTGCCAGCAGTTTTGGGGGGGTGGGGGCGCAAAAACTGGGCTACACCTTC
TRBV7-8	.	TRBJ1-5	many	CASSPMVGNQPQHF	TGTGCCAGCAGCCCCATGGTCGGCAATCAGCCCCAGCATTTT
TRBV30	.	TRBJ2-3	many	CAWSGSGGRGTDTQYF	TGTGCCTGGAGTGGAAGTGGAGGACGAGGCACAGATACGCAGTATTTT
TRBV18	.	TRBJ2-2	.	CASSQYNTGELFF	TGTGCCAGCTCGCAGTATAACACCGGGGAGCTGTTTTTT
TRBV5-1	TRBD2	TRBJ2-7	many	CASTLYSGSYEQYF	TGCGCCAGCACCTTGTATAGCGGGAGTTACGAGCAGTACTTC
TRBV7-9	TRBD2	TRBJ2-1	many	CASSFAGGSYNEQFF	TGTGCCAGCAGTTTTGCGGGAGGATCCTACAATGAGCAGTTCTTC
TRBV4-2	TRBD2	TRBJ2-7	many	CASSQATSGNEQYF	TGTGCCAGCAGCCAGGCGACTAGCGGGAACGAGCAGTACTTC
TRBV10-3	.	TRBJ2-7	many	CAISAGQGHEQYF	TGTGCCATCAGTGCAGGTCAGGGCCACGAGCAGTACTTC
TRBV4-3	TRBD2	TRBJ2-3	.	CASSPRGLAGDTQYF	TGCGCCAGCAGCCCCCGGGGACTAGCAGGAGATACGCAGTATTTT
TRBV5-5	TRBD2	TRBJ2-1	many	CASSLVSGGSYNEQFF	TGTGCCAGCAGCTTGGTATCGGGAGGATCCTACAATGAGCAGTTCTTC
TRBV7-8	TRBD1	TRBJ2-5	.	CASSPSSRAGGAQKETQYF	TGTGCCAGCAGCCCATCATCACGAGCAGGGGGCGCACAGAAAGAGACCCAGTACTTC
TRBV19	.	TRBJ1-5	.	CASVGVGHNSNQPQHF	TGTGCCAGTGTTGGAGTAGGACATAATAGCAATCAGCCCCAGCATTTT
TRBV30	.	TRBJ1-2	.	CAWKSYGYTF	TGTGCCTGGAAGAGTTATGGCTACACCTTC
TRBV6-5	.	TRBJ2-6	many	CASSYLIAGANVLTF	TGTGCCAGCAGTTACTTAATCGCCGGGGCCAACGTCCTGACTTTC
TRBV4-3	.	TRBJ2-3	many	CASSQDGGAPTDTQYF	TGCGCCAGCAGCCAAGATGGGGGGGCTCCCACAGATACGCAGTATTTT
TRBV4-1	.	TRBJ1-5	few	CASSPPRQGNRNQPQHF	TGCGCCAGCAGCCCCCCCCGGCAGGGGAATCGCAATCAGCCCCAGCATTTT
TRBV6-5	.	TRBJ1-6	.	CASSSGHLPYNSPLHF	TGTGCCAGCAGTTCTGGACACCTCCCCTATAATTCACCCCTCCACTTT
TRBV12-3/TRBV12-4	TRBD2	TRBJ2-5	many	CASSWMGLAEETQYF	TGTGCCAGCAGTTGGATGGGACTAGCGGAAGAGACCCAGTACTTC
TRBV6-1	.	TRBJ2-2	once	CASFGPAAGELFF	TGTGCCAGCTTCGGACCAGCCGCCGGGGAGCTGTTTTTT
TRBV12-3/TRBV12-4	TRBD2	TRBJ2-2	many	CASTKTSGSRITGELFF	TGTGCCAGCACCAAGACTAGCGGGAGTCGAATCACCGGGGAGCTGTTTTTT
TRBV7-8	.	TRBJ2-2	many	CASSLRAGWTGELFF	TGTGCCAGCAGCTTAAGGGCAGGGTGGACCGGGGAGCTGTTTTTT
TRBV7-7	.	TRBJ2-7	.	CASSLLPGYEQYF	TGTGCTAGCAGCTTACTCCCCGGGTACGAGCAGTACTTC
TRBV12-3/TRBV12-4	TRBD2	TRBJ2-5	many	CASSPGTSGSNGKETQYF	TGTGCCAGCAGCCCTGGGACTAGCGGGAGTAATGGCAAAGAGACCCAGTACTTC
TRBV7-8	.	TRBJ2-6	many	CASRGVSGANVLTF	TGTGCCAGCAGAGGGGTATCTGGGGCCAACGTCCTGACTTTC
TRBV10-3	.	TRBJ1-4	many	CAISEEGANEKLFF	TGTGCCATCAGTGAGGAGGGGGCTAATGAAAAACTGTTTTTT
TRBV2	.	TRBJ1-2	many	CASRTQQGYGYTF	TGTGCCAGCAGAACTCAACAGGGTTATGGCTACACCTTC
TRBV30	.	TRBJ2-4	many	CAWSVRSIQYF	TGTGCCTGGAGTGTACGAAGCATTCAGTACTTC
TRBV29-1	TRBD1	TRBJ1-2	many	CSVDGQGEEGYTF	TGCAGCGTTGACGGACAGGGAGAGGAGGGCTACACCTTC
TRBV29-1	TRBD2	TRBJ2-7	.	CSVTSGTTYYEQYF	TGCAGCGTGACTTCCGGGACTACTTACTACGAGCAGTACTTC